These 28 T cell receptor beta chains share one sample of origin, sequenced in a study of blood T cell repertoires in COVID-19. Here immunoSEQ multiplex PCR was the method, and the copy in TCRdb shows in-frame clones only, minus some. Of a few hundred thousand clones in the sample, approximately 88% were seen once. Sequenced material: PBMCs or T cells enriched from blood (not recorded which). Receptors were obtained from a man between 25 and 39 years old who had recovered from COVID-19.

The gene calls are TRBV9 and TRBJ2-2; TRBD2 matches at 12 bases. Germline values: CDR1 SGDLS, CDR2 YYNGEE. The CDR3 length is 18 residues. J was trimmed by 5 bases and V by 0 bases; bases with no gene match: 8. The CDR3 region has the DNA TGTGCCAGCAGCGTAGCTCCTAGCGGGGGGGCTTGGACCGGGGAGCTGTTTTTT. Translating it yields CASSVAPSGGAWTGELFF. Full variable domain (outside the CDR3, taken from reference TRBV9 and TRBJ2-2): DSGVTQTPKHLITATGQRVTLRCSPRSGDLSVYWYQQSLDQGLQFLIQYYNGEERAKGNILERFSAQQFPDLHSELNLSSLELGDSALYFCASSVAPSGGAWTGELFFGEGSRLTVL.

The CDR3 loop reads CATSDPRDVYYEQYF. CDR3 DNA: TGTGCCACCAGTGATCCGCGGGACGTATACTACGAGCAGTACTTC. This chain connects TRBV24-1 to TRBJ2-7; possibly TRBD2 for D (6 bases). Deletions cut 3 bases from V and 3 bases from J, with 14 bases between. There are 15 residues in the CDR3. Germline CDR1 KGHDR, CDR2 SFDVKD.

V usage is TRBV19 and J usage is TRBJ2-7; D is perhaps TRBD2 (5 bases). There are 15 residues in the CDR3. The V end was cut by 1 base, the J end by 3 bases, with 13 bases between. CDR1 and CDR2 (germline): LNHDA, SQIVND (reference sequence). CDR3 nucleotides: TGTGCCAGTAGTATAGCGGGGTCGTCTAGCTACGAGCAGTACTTC. Its translation is CASSIAGSSSYEQYF.

The rearrangement uses TRBV19 and TRBJ1-1, with TRBD1 identical over 7 bases. J lost 4 bases, V lost 1 base, and 6 bases had no gene match. The CDR3 covers 15 residues. Germline V gene lookup returns CDR1 LNHDA and CDR2 SQIVND (reference sequence). CDR3 protein: CASSIGGQSGTEAFF. The CDR3 DNA reads TGTGCCAGTAGTATAGGGGGACAGTCGGGCACTGAAGCTTTCTTT.

The chain employs TRBV6-6 and TRBJ1-1, with 7 bases fitting TRBD1. The V gene's germline CDR1 is MNHNY and CDR2 SVGAGI (reference sequence). CDR3 length equals 14 residues. After removal of 6 bases from V and 1 base from J, the junction contained 5 bases not matched to a gene. CDR3 coding DNA: TGTGCCAGCAGCTGGGGACAGTGGAACACTGAAGCTTTCTTT. The encoded protein is CASSWGQWNTEAFF.

The genes are TRBV11-2 and TRBJ1-6, with D unresolved. Germline V CDR1 and CDR2: SGHAT, FQNNGV. The CDR3 contains 16 residues. Trimming pared 3 bases from V and 4 bases from J, leaving 13 bases between. The CDR3 region has the DNA TGTGCCAGCAGCTTTTCAGCGTCCCATTATAATTCACCCCTCCACTTT. Residues: CASSFSASHYNSPLHF.

V usage is TRBV18 and J usage is TRBJ2-7, with 10 bases lining up with TRBD1. The CDR3 has 14 residues. V gave up 8 bases and J gave up 5 bases; unmatched junction bases: 9. Germline V gene lookup returns CDR1 KGHSH and CDR2 LQKENI. Here the CDR3 reads CASSPGTGDNEQYF. The CDR3 bases are TGTGCCAGCAGCCCCGGGACAGGGGATAACGAGCAGTACTTC. The whole variable domain, filled in from reference TRBV18 and TRBJ2-7, reads NAGVMQNPRHLVRRRGQEARLRCSPMKGHSHVYWYRQLPEEGLKFMVYLQKENIIDESGMPKERFSAEFPKEGPSILRIQQVVRGDSAAYFCASSPGTGDNEQYFGPGTRLTVT.

This chain connects TRBV19 to TRBJ2-5; TRBD2 agrees at 8 bases. The CDR3 is 13 residues long. The V gene's germline CDR1 is LNHDA and CDR2 SQIVND (reference sequence). Losses at the gene ends were 4 bases for V and 2 bases for J; bases not matched to a gene: 0. For the CDR3, the DNA is TGTGCCAGTAGTACTAGCGGGCAAGAGACCCAGTACTTC. Residues: CASSTSGQETQYF.

The genes are TRBV5-4 and TRBJ1-6; D gene unclear. V lost 4 bases to trimming and J lost 5 bases, with 10 bases between them. CDR3 length equals 14 residues. Germline V CDR1 and CDR2: SGHNT, YYREEE (reference sequence). CDR3 nucleotide sequence: TGTGCCAGCAGCGACCGGGTCAATAATTCACCCCTCCACTTT. This sequence encodes CASSDRVNNSPLHF.

The chain couples TRBV13 to TRBJ2-7; D is perhaps TRBD2 (5 bases). The CDR3 runs to 12 residues. CDR1 and CDR2 from the germline V gene are PRHDT and FYEKMQ (reference sequence). With 4 bases removed from V and 2 bases from J, the gap between germline ends came to 6 bases. The chain's CDR3 is CASSSGTYEQYF. The DNA of the CDR3 is TGTGCCAGCAGCTCCGGGACCTACGAGCAGTACTTC.

This clone turned up a few times. CDR3 in amino acids: CASTQGGPFIEQFF. CDR3 DNA sequence: TGTGCCAGCACCCAAGGAGGGCCTTTCATTGAGCAGTTCTTC. The chain carries TRBV2 and TRBJ2-1; TRBD2 is a possible D gene (6 bases). V was clipped by 7 bases and J by 9 bases, with 19 bases between them. In germline, CDR1 is SNHLY, CDR2 FYNNEI. The CDR3 extends over 14 amino acids.

This clone appeared a few times. The chain is built from TRBV5-1 and TRBJ2-2; D uncertain. The CDR3 is 14 residues long. Looked up from germline, CDR1 is SGHRS and CDR2 is YFSETQ. The V and J ends lost 4 bases and 2 bases respectively, with 9 bases between them. The DNA for the CDR3 is TGCGCCAGCAGCCTAAATAGTAACACCGGGGAGCTGTTTTTT. It encodes CASSLNSNTGELFF. Combining the CDR3 with reference TRBV5-1 and TRBJ2-2 gives the whole variable domain KAGVTQTPRYLIKTRGQQVTLSCSPISGHRSVSWYQQTPGQGLQFLFEYFSETQRNKGNFPGRFSGRQFSNSRSEMNVSTLELGDSALYLCASSLNSNTGELFFGEGSRLTVL.

The CDR3 nucleotides are TGTGCCAGTAGTCCTGCGGGGGTCGGGGAGACCCAGTACTTC. This encodes CASSPAGVGETQYF. This chain connects TRBV19 to TRBJ2-5, with TRBD2 matching 7 bases. Germline-derived CDR1 and CDR2 are LNHDA and SQIVND (reference sequence). This CDR3 is built from 14 residues. V dropped 5 bases and J dropped 5; count of bases not matched to a gene: 8.

Notes on this clone: Within the sample, other DNA sequences also encode this same CDR3. The chain uses TRBV30 and TRBJ1-5; D is ambiguous. The length of the CDR3 is 13 residues. Trimming left V 3 bases short and J 0 bases short, with 6 bases between. Germline CDR1 and CDR2: GTSNPN and SVGIG (reference sequence). CDR3 in amino acids: CAWSRDSNQPQHF. DNA of the CDR3: TGTGCCTGGAGCCGGGATAGCAATCAGCCCCAGCATTTT.

This sequence joins TRBV3-1 (or the pseudogene TRBV3-2) and TRBJ1-6; TRBD1 is a possible D gene (6 bases). V lost 6 bases and J 7 bases, leaving 13 bases between the germline ends. This CDR3 is built from 14 residues. Looked up from germline, CDR1 is LGHDT and CDR2 is YNNKEL (reference sequence). The CDR3 region is CASSPQQGNSPLHF. In DNA, the CDR3 is TGTGCCAGCAGTCCCCAGCAGGGGAATTCACCCCTCCACTTT.

The chain employs TRBV18 and TRBJ1-2; tentatively, D is TRBD1 (6 bases). The CDR3 loop spans 17 amino acids. Germline values: CDR1 KGHSH, CDR2 LQKENI. V was clipped by 0 bases and J by 4 bases, with 18 bases between them. This CDR3 is CASSPPMGGGRGYGYTF. CDR3 nucleotides: TGTGCCAGCTCACCACCGATGGGCGGGGGGCGAGGCTATGGCTACACCTTC.

This clone was seen only a few times. The genes are TRBV5-1 and TRBJ2-1, with TRBD2 identical over 11 bases. Trimming took 1 base from V and 6 from J; bases not matched to a gene: 3. This CDR3 spans 15 amino acids. Germline assignment: CDR1 SGHRS and CDR2 YFSETQ. The DNA for the CDR3 is TGCGCCAGCAGCTTGACTAGCGGGGGAACCAATGAGCAGTTCTTC. This gives the protein CASSLTSGGTNEQFF.

There are a few counts of this clone. This sequence joins TRBV28 and TRBJ2-7; unclear D gene. Trimming took 2 bases from V and 2 from J, leaving 10 bases between them. This CDR3 is 14 amino acids long. CDR1 is MDHEN and CDR2 is SYDVKM in the germline V gene. The CDR3 protein is CASSLEETPYEQYF. The CDR3, as DNA: TGTGCCAGCAGTTTAGAGGAGACGCCCTACGAGCAGTACTTC.

V gene TRBV30 combines with J gene TRBJ1-5, with D unresolved. The V and J ends lost 5 bases and 4 bases respectively, with 12 bases between them. CDR1 and CDR2 from the germline V gene are GTSNPN and SVGIG (reference sequence). The CDR3 covers 13 residues. The CDR3 bases are TGTGCCTGGTCAGTGGGCTTAAATCAGCCCCAGCATTTT. This codes for CAWSVGLNQPQHF.

Of note for this clone: Other DNA sequences in this sample translate to the same CDR3. V usage is TRBV5-1 and J usage is TRBJ1-1; no definite D call. V lost 0 bases and J lost 1, with 7 bases in between. This CDR3 has 14 residues. Per the germline V gene, CDR1 is SGHRS and CDR2 is YFSETQ. Here the CDR3 reads CASSLVAGNTEAFF. For the CDR3, the DNA is TGCGCCAGCAGCTTGGTCGCGGGGAACACTGAAGCTTTCTTT.

The chain combines TRBV28 with TRBJ1-1; unclear D gene. Germline V gene sequence: CDR1 MDHEN, CDR2 SYDVKM. The CDR3 is 13 residues long. The ends were cut back, 1 base at V and 4 bases at J, with 7 bases in the middle. The CDR3 sequence is CASSLSGITEAFF. The CDR3 bases are TGTGCCAGCAGTTTATCCGGGATCACTGAAGCTTTCTTT.

This clone was observed a single time. This chain connects TRBV5-4 to TRBJ1-1, with 10 bases that match TRBD1. V was pared by 3 bases and J by 3 bases, with 2 bases of the junction left unmatched. CDR1 is SGHNT, CDR2 YYREEE, per germline (reference sequence). CDR3 length equals 14 residues. The CDR3 DNA reads TGTGCCAGCAGCTCCGGGACAGGGGACACTGAAGCTTTCTTT. This gives the protein CASSSGTGDTEAFF.

The V and J genes are TRBV6-6 and TRBJ2-1; the match to TRBD2 covers 10 bases. Germline CDR1 and CDR2: MNHNY and SVGAGI (reference sequence). The CDR3 covers 15 residues. Germline trimming cut 7 bases from V and 7 bases from J; bases unmatched to any gene: 10. In nucleotides, the CDR3 is TGTGCCAGCACCGAGGGACTAGCGCAATCAAATGAGCAGTTCTTC. Amino acid sequence: CASTEGLAQSNEQFF.

This clone was observed a few times. This rearrangement joins TRBV10-3 to TRBJ2-7; a weak D match, TRBD2 (5 bases). V dropped 0 bases and J dropped 0 bases, with 21 bases sitting between them. Germline V gene data show CDR1 as ENHRY and CDR2 as SYGVKD. This CDR3 has 19 residues. The CDR3 DNA follows: TGTGCCATCAGTGAGTCGGGTCCGGGGTTCCGGCTTGACTCCTACGAGCAGTACTTC. It codes for CAISESGPGFRLDSYEQYF.

The chain carries TRBV2 and TRBJ1-4; TRBD1 aligns across 7 bases. Per germline, CDR1 SNHLY and CDR2 FYNNEI. The CDR3 sequence is 15 residues long. The V and J ends lost 6 bases and 6 bases, in that order; junction bases with no gene match: 10. CDR3 sequence: CASRKWGQYDEKLFF. DNA for the CDR3: TGTGCCAGCAGGAAATGGGGACAGTATGATGAAAAACTGTTTTTT.

This clone showed up just once. V and J are TRBV30 and TRBJ1-1; D is possibly TRBD1 (5 bases). CDR1 is GTSNPN and CDR2 is SVGIG in the germline V gene (reference sequence). V was pared by 7 bases and J by 0 bases, with 9 bases between. CDR3 size: 12 residues. The CDR3 loop reads CAYLTVNTEAFF. CDR3 nucleotide sequence: TGTGCCTATTTGACAGTGAACACTGAAGCTTTCTTT.

This chain joins TRBV2 and TRBJ1-2, with D uncertain. Germline values: CDR1 SNHLY, CDR2 FYNNEI. Trimming took 6 bases from V and 1 from J, leaving 15 bases between them. This CDR3 is 15 amino acids long. DNA for the CDR3: TGTGCCAGCAGCCAACGGAGGGTCCTTAACTATGGCTACACCTTC. It yields the protein CASSQRRVLNYGYTF.

The rearrangement uses TRBV5-5 and TRBJ1-4; the D gene is possibly TRBD1 (5 bases). Trimming removed 4 bases from V and 3 bases from J, with 13 bases in between. The CDR3 is made up of 15 amino acids. Germline V CDR1 and CDR2: SGHKS, YYEKEE (reference sequence). CDR3 residues: CASSPWGTSNEKLFF. The CDR3 bases are TGTGCCAGCAGCCCATGGGGCACCTCTAATGAAAAACTGTTTTTT.